The rows below give T cell receptor beta chains drawn from one sample of a study of T cells in Graves' hyperthyroidism and ophthalmopathy. TCRdb re-analysed the multiplex PCR reads in MiXCR, keeping a single row per CDR3 protein. The table records hundreds of thousands of distinct CDR3 sequences, approximately 21% of them present only once. Sequencing input: blood. The receptors originated from a man aged 25-45 years with Graves' ophthalmopathy. The CDR3 runs from the conserved cysteine through the conserved F or W. Fields, in order: clone size, V gene, D gene, CDR3 length, J gene, CDR3 protein, CDR3 DNA. A D gene is named only where the DNA matches it firmly. Size is stated for part of the rows, as once, few or many counts, or as a class when the clone is expanded.

clone_size: many
v_call: TRBV18
d_call: TRBD1
cdr3_length: 13
j_call: TRBJ2-7
cdr3_aa: CASSPGTVNEQYF
cdr3_nt: TGTGCCAGCTCACCAGGGACAGTCAACGAGCAGTACTTC

clone_size: many
v_call: TRBV18
d_call: .
cdr3_length: 14
j_call: TRBJ1-1
cdr3_aa: CASSRAARNTEAFF
cdr3_nt: TGTGCCAGCTCTCGCGCGGCGAGAAACACTGAAGCTTTCTTT

clone_size: few
v_call: TRBV18
d_call: .
cdr3_length: 16
j_call: TRBJ2-1
cdr3_aa: CASSPSGATSYNEQFF
cdr3_nt: TGTGCCAGCTCACCATCGGGGGCGACATCCTACAATGAGCAGTTCTTC

clone_size: .
v_call: TRBV6-1
d_call: TRBD2
cdr3_length: 18
j_call: TRBJ2-3
cdr3_aa: CASSEAAASGRGGDTQYF
cdr3_nt: TGTGCCAGCAGTGAAGCAGCGGCTAGCGGGAGAGGGGGAGATACGCAGTATTTT

clone_size: few
v_call: TRBV7-9
d_call: .
cdr3_length: 17
j_call: TRBJ2-6
cdr3_aa: CASSSYRADSGANVLTF
cdr3_nt: TGTGCCAGCAGTTCCTACCGGGCCGACTCTGGGGCCAACGTCCTGACTTTC

clone_size: many
v_call: TRBV3-1
d_call: TRBD2
cdr3_length: 13
j_call: TRBJ2-1
cdr3_aa: CASRGTSREKQFF
cdr3_nt: TGTGCCAGCAGGGGGACTAGCCGAGAAAAGCAGTTCTTC

clone_size: many
v_call: TRBV28
d_call: .
cdr3_length: 13
j_call: TRBJ1-1
cdr3_aa: CASSLERVTEAFF
cdr3_nt: TGTGCCAGCAGTTTAGAGAGGGTCACTGAAGCTTTCTTT

clone_size: many
v_call: TRBV3-1
d_call: .
cdr3_length: 13
j_call: TRBJ1-1
cdr3_aa: CASSRTMNTEAFF
cdr3_nt: TGTGCCAGCAGCCGGACGATGAACACTGAAGCTTTCTTT

clone_size: .
v_call: TRBV6-1
d_call: TRBD1
cdr3_length: 15
j_call: TRBJ1-5
cdr3_aa: CASSSWGQPNQPQHF
cdr3_nt: TGTGCCAGCAGTTCTTGGGGACAGCCCAATCAGCCCCAGCATTTT

clone_size: .
v_call: TRBV7-2
d_call: TRBD2
cdr3_length: 19
j_call: TRBJ2-7
cdr3_aa: CASSQKPGLAGAPSYEQYF
cdr3_nt: TGTGCCAGCAGCCAGAAACCGGGACTAGCGGGAGCCCCCTCCTACGAGCAGTACTTC

clone_size: .
v_call: TRBV10-3
d_call: TRBD1
cdr3_length: 11
j_call: TRBJ1-3
cdr3_aa: CAAGQGDTIYF
cdr3_nt: TGTGCCGCCGGACAGGGTGACACCATATATTTT

clone_size: .
v_call: TRBV30
d_call: .
cdr3_length: 12
j_call: TRBJ1-1
cdr3_aa: CAWSRDNTEAFF
cdr3_nt: TGTGCCTGGAGCAGGGATAACACTGAAGCTTTCTTT

clone_size: .
v_call: TRBV2
d_call: .
cdr3_length: 13
j_call: TRBJ1-5
cdr3_aa: CASSVAFGQPQHF
cdr3_nt: TGTGCCAGCAGTGTGGCCTTTGGTCAGCCCCAGCATTTT

clone_size: .
v_call: TRBV7-9
d_call: TRBD1
cdr3_length: 17
j_call: TRBJ1-6
cdr3_aa: CASRETTGGADRSPLHF
cdr3_nt: TGTGCCAGCAGGGAAACTACAGGGGGCGCAGATCGGTCACCCCTCCACTTT

clone_size: .
v_call: TRBV6-1
d_call: .
cdr3_length: 17
j_call: TRBJ2-3
cdr3_aa: CASSESLWGRSTDTQYF
cdr3_nt: TGTGCCAGCAGTGAGAGTCTCTGGGGGAGAAGCACAGATACGCAGTATTTT

clone_size: .
v_call: TRBV19
d_call: .
cdr3_length: 16
j_call: TRBJ2-3
cdr3_aa: CASRYTGTTPSDTQYF
cdr3_nt: TGTGCCAGTAGATATACCGGGACCACGCCATCAGATACGCAGTATTTT

clone_size: .
v_call: TRBV27
d_call: .
cdr3_length: 11
j_call: TRBJ1-1
cdr3_aa: CASSFGPVAFF
cdr3_nt: TGTGCCAGCAGTTTCGGGCCGGTAGCTTTCTTT

clone_size: .
v_call: TRBV5-4
d_call: TRBD1
cdr3_length: 14
j_call: TRBJ2-5
cdr3_aa: CASSPWTGSETQYF
cdr3_nt: TGTGCCAGCAGCCCATGGACAGGGTCAGAGACCCAGTACTTC